This entry is about one TCR beta chain. In the authors' workflow: Amplification of reference gene primers provided the estimated nucleated cell counts. The table came from immunoSEQ multiplex PCR; TCRdb's copy has only in-frame clones and leaves some out. That table gives V, J and clone size, and the DNA gave D and trimming. The repertoire holds 53,000 or so clones, with about 80% as singletons. These data are taken from a study of blood T cell repertoires in COVID-19. On the study more broadly: From the United States, Italy and Spain came samples of acute and convalescent COVID-19. The analysed material was cDNA or gDNA that came from T cells, B-cell-depleted T cells, or PBMCs.

This TCR derives from a human donor in a cohort sampled during active COVID-19. Sequencing was performed on peripheral blood.

CDR3 sequence: CASSPFGELFF. The CDR3 bases are TGTGCCAGCAGTCCCTTCGGGGAGCTGTTTTTT. V gene TRBV12-3 or TRBV12-4 combines with J gene TRBJ2-2; no reliable D call. The V end lost 5 bases, the J end lost 7 bases, and 5 bases lay between the germline ends. The CDR3 is 11 amino acids.